This T cell receptor (beta chain) stems from a study of shared clonotypes between healthy human individuals. The CDR3 has 17 amino acids. CDR1 is LGHNA, CDR2 YSLEER, per germline. V gave up 0 bases and J gave up 8 bases; unmatched junction bases: 9. The run depth of the assay was deep. TCRdb's table, derived via immunoSEQ multiplex PCR, lists solely in-frame clones and lacks some. The repertoire holds hundreds of thousands of clones, with about three quarters as singletons. Sample: PBMCs. This chain uses TRBV4-3 with TRBJ2-2; 10 bases line up with TRBD2. This sequence originates from a woman in her thirties or forties in good health. Some clones in this sample may be carry-over from other donors' samples. CDR3 loop: CASSQESLAGTQGELFF. In nucleotides, the CDR3 is TGCGCCAGCAGCCAAGAGTCACTAGCGGGAACGCAGGGGGAGCTGTTTTTT.